This T cell receptor (beta chain) originates from a study of cytomegalovirus exposure and HLA in healthy donors. PCR was performed using 60 Vbeta and 13 Jbeta primers. Clones were read by immunoSEQ multiplex PCR, and TCRdb kept only the in-frame ones, dropping some. The repertoire includes 90,000 to 120,000 clones, 81% of them detected once, and approximately 2.4% sits in the top ten. The CDR3 is 15 amino acids. Germline V gives CDR1 ENHRY, CDR2 SYGVKD. V was clipped by 4 bases and J by 6 bases; unmatched bases: 8. The chain carries TRBV10-3 and TRBJ2-4; 8 bases match TRBD2. Sequencing was done on a sample of PBMCs. This receptor was taken from a man aged 25 to 40 in good health and CMV-seronegative. CDR3 amino acids: CAISGSGGPGNIQYF. In nucleotides, the CDR3 is TGTGCCATCAGTGGGTCGGGGGGGCCAGGAAACATTCAGTACTTC.